This TCR beta chain was captured by sequencing in a study of cytomegalovirus exposure and HLA in healthy donors. Comments on this clone: Its target is unknown.

It was with 60 Vbeta and 13 Jbeta primers that the PCR ran. The protocol was immunoSEQ multiplex PCR, while the TCRdb copy is restricted to in-frame clones and leaves out a portion. The table records under 200,000 clones, roughly 80% of them present only once. Whole-study findings and limits: Diagnosis of cytomegalovirus status made by the classifier reportedly showed high specificity and sensitivity.

Germline assignment: CDR1 SNHLY and CDR2 FYNNEI. The ends were cut back, 3 bases at V and 6 bases at J, with 11 bases in the middle. This CDR3 region has 14 residues. The V gene is TRBV2, the J gene TRBJ1-4; D is ambiguous. Source material: PBMCs. The TCR comes from a man aged 40-50 years in good health and CMV-seropositive. The CDR3 region has the DNA TGTGCCAGCAGTGACCAAACCTACGATGAAAAACTGTTTTTT. Its translation is CASSDQTYDEKLFF.